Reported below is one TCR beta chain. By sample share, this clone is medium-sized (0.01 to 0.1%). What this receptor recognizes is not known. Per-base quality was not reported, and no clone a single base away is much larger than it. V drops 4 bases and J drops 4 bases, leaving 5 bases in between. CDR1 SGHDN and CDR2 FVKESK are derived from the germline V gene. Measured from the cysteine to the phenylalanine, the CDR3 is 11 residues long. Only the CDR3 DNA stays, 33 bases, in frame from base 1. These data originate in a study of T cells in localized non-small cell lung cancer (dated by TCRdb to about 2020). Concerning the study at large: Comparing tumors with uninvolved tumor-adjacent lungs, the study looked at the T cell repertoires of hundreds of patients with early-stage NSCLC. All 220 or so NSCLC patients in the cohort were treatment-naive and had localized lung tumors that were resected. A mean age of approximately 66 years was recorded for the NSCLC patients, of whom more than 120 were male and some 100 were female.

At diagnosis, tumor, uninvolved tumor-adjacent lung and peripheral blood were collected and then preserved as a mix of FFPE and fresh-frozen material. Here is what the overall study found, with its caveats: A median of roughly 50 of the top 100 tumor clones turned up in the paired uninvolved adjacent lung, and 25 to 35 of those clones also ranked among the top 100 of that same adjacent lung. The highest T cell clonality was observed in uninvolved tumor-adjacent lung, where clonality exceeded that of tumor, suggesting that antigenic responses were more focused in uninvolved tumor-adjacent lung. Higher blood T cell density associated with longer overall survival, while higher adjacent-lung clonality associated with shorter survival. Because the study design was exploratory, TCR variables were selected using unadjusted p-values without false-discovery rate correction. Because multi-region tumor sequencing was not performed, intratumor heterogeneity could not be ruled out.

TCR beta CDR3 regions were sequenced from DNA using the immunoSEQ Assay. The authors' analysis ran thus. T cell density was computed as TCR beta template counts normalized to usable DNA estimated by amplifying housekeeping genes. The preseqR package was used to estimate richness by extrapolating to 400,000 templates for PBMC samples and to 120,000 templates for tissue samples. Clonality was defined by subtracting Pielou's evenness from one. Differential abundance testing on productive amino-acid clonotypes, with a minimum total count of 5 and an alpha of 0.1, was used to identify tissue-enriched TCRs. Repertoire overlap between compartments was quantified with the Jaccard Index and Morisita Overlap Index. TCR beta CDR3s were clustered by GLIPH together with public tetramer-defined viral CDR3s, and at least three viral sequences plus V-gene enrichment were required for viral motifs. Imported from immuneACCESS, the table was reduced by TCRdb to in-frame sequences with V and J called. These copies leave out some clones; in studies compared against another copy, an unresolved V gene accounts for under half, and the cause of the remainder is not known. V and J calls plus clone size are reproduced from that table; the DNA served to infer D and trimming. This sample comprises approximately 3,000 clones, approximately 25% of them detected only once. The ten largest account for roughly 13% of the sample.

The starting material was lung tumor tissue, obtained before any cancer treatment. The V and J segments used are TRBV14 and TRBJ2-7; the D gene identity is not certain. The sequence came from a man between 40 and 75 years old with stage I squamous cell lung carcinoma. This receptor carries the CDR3 CASSPGYEQYF. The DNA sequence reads TGTGCCAGCAGCCCCGGATACGAGCAGTACTTC.